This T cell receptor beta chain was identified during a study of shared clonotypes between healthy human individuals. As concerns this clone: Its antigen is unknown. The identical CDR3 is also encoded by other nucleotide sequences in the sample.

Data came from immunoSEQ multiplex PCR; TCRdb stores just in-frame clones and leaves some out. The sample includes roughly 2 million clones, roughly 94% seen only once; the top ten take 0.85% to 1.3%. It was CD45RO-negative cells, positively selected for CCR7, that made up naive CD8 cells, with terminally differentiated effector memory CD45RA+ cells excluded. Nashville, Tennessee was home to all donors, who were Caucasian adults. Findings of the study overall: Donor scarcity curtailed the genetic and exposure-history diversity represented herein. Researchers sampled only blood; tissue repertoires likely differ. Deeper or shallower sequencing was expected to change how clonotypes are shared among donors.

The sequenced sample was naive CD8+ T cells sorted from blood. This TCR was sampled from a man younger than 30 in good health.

The CDR3 nucleotides are TGTGCCAGCAGTCCCGGGACAGCCTACGAGCAGTACTTC. It translates to CASSPGTAYEQYF. This chain joins TRBV6-1 and TRBJ2-7; 7 bases fit TRBD1. Germline CDR1 and CDR2: MNHNS and SASEGT. V lost 5 bases to trimming and J lost 2 bases; unmatched junction nucleotides: 3. The CDR3 is 13 amino acids.